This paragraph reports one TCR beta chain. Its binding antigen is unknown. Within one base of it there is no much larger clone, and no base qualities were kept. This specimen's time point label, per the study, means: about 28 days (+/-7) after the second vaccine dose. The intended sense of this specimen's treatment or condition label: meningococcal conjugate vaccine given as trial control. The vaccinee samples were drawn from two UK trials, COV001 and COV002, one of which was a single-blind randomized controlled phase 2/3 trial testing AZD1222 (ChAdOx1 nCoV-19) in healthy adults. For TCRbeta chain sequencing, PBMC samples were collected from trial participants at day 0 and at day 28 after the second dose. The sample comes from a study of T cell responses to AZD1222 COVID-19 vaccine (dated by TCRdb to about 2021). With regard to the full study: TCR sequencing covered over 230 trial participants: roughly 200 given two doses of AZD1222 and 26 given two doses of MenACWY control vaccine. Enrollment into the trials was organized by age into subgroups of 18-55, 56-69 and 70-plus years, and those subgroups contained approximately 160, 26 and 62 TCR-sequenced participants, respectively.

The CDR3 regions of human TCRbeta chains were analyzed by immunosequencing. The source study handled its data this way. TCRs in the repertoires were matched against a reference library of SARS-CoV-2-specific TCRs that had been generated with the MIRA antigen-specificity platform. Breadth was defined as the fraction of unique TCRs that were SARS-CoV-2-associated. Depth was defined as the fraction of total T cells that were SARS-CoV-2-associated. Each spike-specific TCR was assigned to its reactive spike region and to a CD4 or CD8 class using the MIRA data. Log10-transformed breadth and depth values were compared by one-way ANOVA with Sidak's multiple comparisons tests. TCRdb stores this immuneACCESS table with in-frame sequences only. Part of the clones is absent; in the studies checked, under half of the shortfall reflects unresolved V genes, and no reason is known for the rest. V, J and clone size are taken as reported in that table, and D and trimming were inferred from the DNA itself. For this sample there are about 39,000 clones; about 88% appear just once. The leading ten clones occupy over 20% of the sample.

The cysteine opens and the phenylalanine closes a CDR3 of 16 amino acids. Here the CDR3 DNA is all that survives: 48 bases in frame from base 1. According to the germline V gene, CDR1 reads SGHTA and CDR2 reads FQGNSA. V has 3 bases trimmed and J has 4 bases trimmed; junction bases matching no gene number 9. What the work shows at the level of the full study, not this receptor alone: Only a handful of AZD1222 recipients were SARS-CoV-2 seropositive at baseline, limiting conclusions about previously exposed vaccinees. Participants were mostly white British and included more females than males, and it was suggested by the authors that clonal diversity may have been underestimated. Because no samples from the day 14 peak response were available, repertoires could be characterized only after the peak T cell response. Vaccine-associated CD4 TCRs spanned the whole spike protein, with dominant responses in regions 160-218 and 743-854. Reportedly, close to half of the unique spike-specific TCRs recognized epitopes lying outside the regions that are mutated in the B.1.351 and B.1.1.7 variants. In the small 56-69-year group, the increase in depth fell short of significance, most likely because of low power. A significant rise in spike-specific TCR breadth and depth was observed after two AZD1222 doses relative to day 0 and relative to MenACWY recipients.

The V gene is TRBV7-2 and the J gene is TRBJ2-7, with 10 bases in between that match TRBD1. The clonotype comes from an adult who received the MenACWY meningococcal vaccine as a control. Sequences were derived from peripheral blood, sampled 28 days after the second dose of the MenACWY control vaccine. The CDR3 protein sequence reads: CASSFSGQGLLYEQYF. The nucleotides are TGTGCCAGCAGCTTTTCGGGACAGGGGCTTTTGTACGAGCAGTACTTC.